The source of this T cell receptor (beta chain) is a study of identifying expanded T cells in peripheral blood. The sample holds many counts of this clone. Its antigen remains unidentified. Only in-frame clones appear in the TCRdb table, and some are missing; sequencing was by immunoSEQ multiplex PCR. The sample lists 100,000 to 150,000 clones; approximately 84% were seen once. Study conclusions and caveats: Approximately 2-week clone count variance significantly increased as total template count grew. Over two and four weeks, about 16.4 and 19 clones changed, versus approximately 1.2 between replicates.

Healthy donors had no documented immune events, such as infections, while sampled. Trimming cost V 1 base and J 7 bases, with 12 bases left between them. This CDR3 is built from 15 residues. Germline assignment: CDR1 SGHTS and CDR2 YDEGEE. Sequencing input: blood. The V call is TRBV5-8, the J call TRBJ1-6; D is possibly TRBD1 (6 bases). The sequence came from a person aged 18-70 years in good health. This CDR3 is CASSLRADRNSPLHF. The CDR3 DNA follows: TGTGCCAGCAGCTTGAGGGCAGACAGGAATTCACCCCTCCACTTT.